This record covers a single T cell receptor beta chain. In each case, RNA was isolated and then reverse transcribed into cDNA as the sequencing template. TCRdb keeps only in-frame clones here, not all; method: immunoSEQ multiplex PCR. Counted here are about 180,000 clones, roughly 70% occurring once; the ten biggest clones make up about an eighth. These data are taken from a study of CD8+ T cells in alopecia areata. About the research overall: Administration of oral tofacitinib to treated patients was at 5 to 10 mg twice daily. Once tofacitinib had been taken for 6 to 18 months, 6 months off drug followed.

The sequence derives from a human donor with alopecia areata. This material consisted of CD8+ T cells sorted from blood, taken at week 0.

For the CDR3, the DNA is TGTGCCAGCAGCCGGACAGGGGCCAACCAAGAGACCCAGTACTTC. Amino acids: CASSRTGANQETQYF. The chain recombines TRBV7-9 with TRBJ2-5; 9 nucleotides line up with TRBD1. V dropped 5 bases and J dropped 0; count of bases not matched to a gene: 4. Germline CDR1 and CDR2: SEHNR and FQNEAQ (reference sequence). The CDR3 has 15 residues.